These 29 T cell receptor beta chains originate from one sample sequenced in a study of CXCR3-negative and CXCR3-positive naive CD8 T cells. The study's findings and limits: The TRB CDR3s that CXCR3-positive naive cells carried were more hydrophobic than those of CXCR3-negative naive cells.

The libraries of TRB cDNA were prepared using 5' RACE with UMI labels. TCRdb processed the 5' RACE reads again and assigns one entry to each CDR3 protein, with no DNA. The table for this sample gives 110,000 or so distinct CDR3 sequences. For these TCRs, the target antigens are not known. The sample taken for sequencing was naive CXCR3+ CD8+ T cells from blood. Sample subset: CD45RO-CCR7+CD27+CD95- naive CD8+ T cells expressing CXCR3 (TNR3+). These receptor sequences come from a human donor in good health. Some clones in this sample may be carry-over from other donors' samples.

V is TRBV7-2 and J is TRBJ2-3; TCRdb reports TRBD2, a call that lacks DNA to check it against. The length of the CDR3 is 20 residues. Germline assignment: CDR1 SGHTA and CDR2 FQGNSA. Here the CDR3 reads CASSLGPGTSGVWGTDTQYF.

The rearrangement joins TRBV7-6 to TRBJ2-3; TCRdb proposes TRBD1, but this gene call is untestable without DNA. Germline V CDR1 and CDR2: SGHVS, FNYEAQ. The CDR3 extends over 14 amino acids. The CDR3 loop reads CASSPEGPAYTQYF.

The chain has TRBV19 and TRBJ2-7; the D gene TCRdb calls, TRBD1, cannot be checked with no DNA. The CDR3 is made up of 15 amino acids. Looked up from germline, CDR1 is LNHDA and CDR2 is SQIVND (reference sequence). This chain's CDR3 is CASSIGQGVQYEQYF. Looking up the rest from reference TRBV19 and TRBJ2-7 gives the full variable domain: DGGITQSPKYLFRKEGQNVTLSCEQNLNHDAMYWYRQDPGQGLRLIYYSQIVNDFQKGDIAEGYSVSREKKESFPLTVTSAQKNPTAFYLCASSIGQGVQYEQYFGPGTRLTVT.

The chain employs TRBV7-9 and TRBJ2-1; TCRdb selects TRBD2, and the lack of DNA leaves this call unchecked. Germline lookup yields CDR1 SEHNR and CDR2 FQNEAQ (reference sequence). The CDR3 extends over 16 amino acids. The CDR3 here is CASSLAPGPAGNEQFF.

This chain uses TRBV28 with TRBJ2-7; checking the TCRdb D call of TRBD2 is not possible without DNA. This CDR3 contains 14 residues. Germline CDR1 reads MDHEN; CDR2 reads SYDVKM. The CDR3 loop is CASSHSGRPYEQYF.

CDR3 sequence reads: CASSRKLRGGLNEQFF. The chain couples TRBV14 to TRBJ2-1; TCRdb designates TRBD2, a call that cannot be tested without DNA. This CDR3 region has 16 residues. Germline-derived CDR1 and CDR2 are SGHDN and FVKESK.

The chain is built from TRBV28 and TRBJ2-7; the TRBD1 assignment by TCRdb is unverifiable without DNA. The germline CDR1 and CDR2 sequences are MDHEN and SYDVKM. This CDR3 has 15 amino acids. This CDR3 is CASSLGTEEIYEQYF. Using reference TRBV28 and TRBJ2-7 for the parts outside the CDR3, the full variable domain is DVKVTQSSRYLVKRTGEKVFLECVQDMDHENMFWYRQDPGLGLRLIYFSYDVKMKEKGDIPEGYSVSREKKERFSLILESASTNQTSMYLCASSLGTEEIYEQYFGPGTRLTVT.

The chain is built from TRBV19 and TRBJ2-7; as DNA is missing, the TRBD2 call by TCRdb cannot be tested. CDR3 length: 14 amino acids. Germline V gene lookup returns CDR1 LNHDA and CDR2 SQIVND (reference sequence). This CDR3 reads CASSWGTEAYEQYF. The variable domain in full, completed from reference TRBV19 and TRBJ2-7, reads DGGITQSPKYLFRKEGQNVTLSCEQNLNHDAMYWYRQDPGQGLRLIYYSQIVNDFQKGDIAEGYSVSREKKESFPLTVTSAQKNPTAFYLCASSWGTEAYEQYFGPGTRLTVT.

The chain combines TRBV28 with TRBJ2-7; TCRdb lists TRBD2, though no DNA is available to test this call. The CDR3 runs to 18 residues. The germline V gene has CDR1 MDHEN and CDR2 SYDVKM. This CDR3 reads CASSFGPLTSGASYEQYF. The whole variable domain, remainder taken from reference TRBV28 and TRBJ2-7, is DVKVTQSSRYLVKRTGEKVFLECVQDMDHENMFWYRQDPGLGLRLIYFSYDVKMKEKGDIPEGYSVSREKKERFSLILESASTNQTSMYLCASSFGPLTSGASYEQYFGPGTRLTVT.

The gene calls are TRBV29-1 and TRBJ2-3. The CDR3 totals 11 residues. Looked up from germline, CDR1 is SQVTM and CDR2 is ANQGSEA. The CDR3 reads CSVERVDTQYF.

The chain is built from TRBV5-1 and TRBJ2-3; absent DNA, TCRdb's TRBD1 call cannot be checked. The CDR3 spans 15 residues. The germline gives CDR1 SGHRS, CDR2 YFSETQ. CDR3 protein: CASSLAGGAGGTQYF. Full variable domain (outside the CDR3, taken from reference TRBV5-1 and TRBJ2-3): KAGVTQTPRYLIKTRGQQVTLSCSPISGHRSVSWYQQTPGQGLQFLFEYFSETQRNKGNFPGRFSGRQFSNSRSEMNVSTLELGDSALYLCASSLAGGAGGTQYFGPGTRLTVL.

The V call is TRBV12-5, the J call TRBJ1-1. Germline lookup yields CDR1 LGHNT and CDR2 FRNRAP. This CDR3 is built from 12 residues. CDR3 sequence: CASGLDITEAFF. The complete variable domain, with remaining parts taken from reference TRBV12-5 and TRBJ1-1, reads DARVTQTPRHKVTEMGQEVTMRCQPILGHNTVFWYRQTMMQGLELLAYFRNRAPLDDSGMPKDRFSAEMPDATLATLKIQPSEPRDSAVYFCASGLDITEAFFGQGTRLTVV.

The CDR3 loop is CASSLPGQGYTF. The chain joins TRBV27 to TRBJ1-2; TCRdb reports TRBD1, a call that lacks DNA to check it against. The CDR3 spans 12 residues. Germline lookup yields CDR1 MNHEY and CDR2 SMNVEV (reference sequence).

The chain has TRBV5-1 and TRBJ2-7; TCRdb outputs TRBD2, but without DNA this stays unchecked. Germline assignment: CDR1 SGHRS and CDR2 YFSETQ. This CDR3 is built from 16 residues. The CDR3: CASSHGLAGGPDEQYF.

The V and J genes are TRBV7-2 and TRBJ2-7; TCRdb's D call of TRBD1 is untestable without DNA. The CDR3 sequence is 16 residues long. Germline V gives CDR1 SGHTA, CDR2 FQGNSA. CDR3 protein: CASSLDELRTNAQQYF.

The chain uses TRBV5-5 and TRBJ2-1; TCRdb lists TRBD2, though no DNA is available to test this call. The CDR3 totals 15 residues. Germline V gives CDR1 SGHKS, CDR2 YYEKEE (reference sequence). Here the CDR3 reads CASSWSGLVGNEQFF.

The chain is built from TRBV5-5 and TRBJ2-3. The germline V gene encodes CDR1 SGHKS and CDR2 YYEKEE (reference sequence). This CDR3 has 13 amino acids. The CDR3 region is CASSQFHTDTQYF.

This chain joins TRBV7-8 and TRBJ2-4. Germline V CDR1 and CDR2: SGHVS, FQNEAQ. CDR3 length equals 18 residues. The CDR3 loop reads CASSLAPRARIAKNIQYF.

The chain carries TRBV4-1 and TRBJ2-3; as DNA is missing, the TRBD2 call by TCRdb cannot be tested. CDR3 length: 18 residues. Per the germline V gene, CDR1 is MGHRA and CDR2 is YSYEKL. The CDR3 here is CASSQLAQTLGNTDTQYF.

V usage is TRBV7-8 and J usage is TRBJ1-1. This CDR3 region has 16 residues. Germline values: CDR1 SGHVS, CDR2 FQNEAQ. The CDR3 reads CASSFSPGLMNTEAFF.

The chain employs TRBV28 and TRBJ1-3. The germline V gene has CDR1 MDHEN and CDR2 SYDVKM. The CDR3 totals 16 residues. The CDR3 protein is CASSFGHGFSGNTIYF.

The chain couples TRBV24-1 to TRBJ1-2. The CDR3 contains 13 residues. Germline assignment: CDR1 KGHDR and CDR2 SFDVKD. CDR3 loop: CATSPAVNYGYTF.

This chain uses TRBV28 with TRBJ1-5; there is no DNA to check the TCRdb D call of TRBD1. Germline V lookup: CDR1 MDHEN, CDR2 SYDVKM. The CDR3 is 14 amino acids. The CDR3 is CASTPGRRRRPQHF.

The J gene is TRBJ2-7, the V gene TRBV5-1. Germline CDR1 and CDR2: SGHRS and YFSETQ. This CDR3 contains 14 residues. The CDR3 loop is CASSLAAEDYEQYF.

The chain carries TRBV11-2 and TRBJ1-1; TCRdb proposes TRBD1, but this gene call is untestable without DNA. The CDR3 sequence is 11 residues long. In germline, CDR1 is SGHAT, CDR2 FQNNGV. The CDR3 sequence is CASYRGPEAFF. Complete variable domain (other parts from reference TRBV11-2 and TRBJ1-1): EAGVAQSPRYKIIEKRQSVAFWCNPISGHATLYWYQQILGQGPKLLIQFQNNGVVDDSQLPKDRFSAERLKGVDSTLKIQPAKLEDSAVYLCASYRGPEAFFGQGTRLTVV.

The CDR3 reads CSVDYRYEQYF. The chain couples TRBV29-1 to TRBJ2-7. Germline CDR1 and CDR2: SQVTM and ANQGSEA. This CDR3 has 11 residues.

The chain has TRBV20-1 and TRBJ2-1; TCRdb picks TRBD2, but there is no DNA to check that call. CDR3 size: 17 residues. Germline-derived CDR1 and CDR2 are DFQATT and SNEGSKA (reference sequence). The CDR3 region is CSARDITSGGAFNEQFF.

The V gene is TRBV29-1, the J gene TRBJ2-1. Germline lookup yields CDR1 SQVTM and CDR2 ANQGSEA. The CDR3 is made up of 15 amino acids. CDR3: CSVVGATSSYNEQFF.

The chain couples TRBV30 to TRBJ2-2. CDR1 GTSNPN and CDR2 SVGIG come from the germline V gene (reference sequence). The CDR3 length is 13 residues. CDR3 amino acids: CAWSSGNGGELFF.